This T cell receptor (beta chain) was sequenced for a study of radiotherapy plus CTLA-4 blockade in lung cancer. Points from the study as a whole: TCR clones from tumors expanded in blood after radiotherapy plus ipilimumab.

A word on this clone: No antigen is known for it.

The CDR3 is made up of 14 amino acids. V lost 5 bases, J lost 6 bases, and 16 bases lay in between. Germline loops: CDR1 LNHDA, CDR2 SQIVND (reference sequence). Using immunoSEQ multiplex PCR, the repertoire was profiled, and TCRdb retains in-frame clones only, with some absent. The table records 84,000 or so clones, approximately 80% of them present only once. The V gene is TRBV19, the J gene TRBJ1-1; maybe TRBD1 (6 bases). This TCR was sampled from a human donor with non-small cell lung cancer that progressed on radiotherapy plus ipilimumab. The input for sequencing was peripheral blood, taken from a patient treated with radiotherapy plus ipilimumab. The CDR3 reads CASSPPGASPEAFF. In nucleotides, the CDR3 is TGTGCCAGTAGTCCCCCGGGGGCCAGCCCTGAAGCTTTCTTT.